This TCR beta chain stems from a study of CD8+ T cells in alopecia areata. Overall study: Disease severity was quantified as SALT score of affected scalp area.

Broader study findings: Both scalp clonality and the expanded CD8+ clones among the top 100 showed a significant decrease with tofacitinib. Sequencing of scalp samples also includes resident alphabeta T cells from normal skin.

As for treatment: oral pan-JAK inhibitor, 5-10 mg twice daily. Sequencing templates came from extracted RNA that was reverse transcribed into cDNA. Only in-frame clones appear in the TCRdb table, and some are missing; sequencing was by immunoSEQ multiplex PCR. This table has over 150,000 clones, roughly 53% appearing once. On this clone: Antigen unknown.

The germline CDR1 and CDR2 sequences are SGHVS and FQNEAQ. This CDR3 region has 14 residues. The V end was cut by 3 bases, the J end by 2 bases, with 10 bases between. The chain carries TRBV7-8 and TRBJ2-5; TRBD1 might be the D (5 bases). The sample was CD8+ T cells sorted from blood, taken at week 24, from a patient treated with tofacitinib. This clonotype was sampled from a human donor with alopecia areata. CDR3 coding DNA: TGTGCCAGCAGCTTCTCGACAGTTCAAGAGACCCAGTACTTC. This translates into CASSFSTVQETQYF.